Following are 27 T cell receptor beta chains from one sample sequenced in a study of blood T cells in healthy people across ages. It was with a sample-barcoded 5' primer and a J-beta primer mix that a second PCR of roughly 7 to 12 cycles was run. TCRdb re-derived calls from the 5' RACE reads in MiXCR, one entry per CDR3 protein. The sample has approximately 800,000 distinct CDR3 sequences; 50% to 65% are singletons. The sample consisted of blood. These receptors all come from a man aged 80 or over in good health.

V usage is TRBV28 and J usage is TRBJ2-3; 7 nucleotides agree with TRBD1. There are 11 residues in the CDR3. Trimming removed 2 bases from V and 13 bases from J; junction bases left unmatched: 3. Germline-derived CDR1 and CDR2 are MDHEN and SYDVKM. The CDR3 sequence is CASSLSGQEYF. The CDR3 coding sequence is TGTGCCAGCAGTTTAAGCGGACAGGAGTATTTT. Full variable domain (missing parts from reference TRBV28 and TRBJ2-3): DVKVTQSSRYLVKRTGEKVFLECVQDMDHENMFWYRQDPGLGLRLIYFSYDVKMKEKGDIPEGYSVSREKKERFSLILESASTNQTSMYLCASSLSGQEYFGPGTRLTVL.

The chain carries TRBV4-2 and TRBJ1-1; possible D gene TRBD1, 5 bases. This CDR3 region has 14 residues. CDR1 and CDR2 (germline): LGHNA, YNFKEQ. Trimming removed 1 base from V and 4 bases from J, with 10 bases in between. The DNA for the CDR3 is TGTGCCAGCAGCCAAGCAGACAGAGGCACTGAAGCTTTCTTT. Translation: CASSQADRGTEAFF.

This clonotype has a handful of counts. J is TRBJ2-5 and V is TRBV5-5, with TRBD1 identical over 7 bases. V was pared by 4 bases and J by 2 bases, with 11 bases of the junction left unmatched. This CDR3 has 16 residues. CDR1 SGHKS and CDR2 YYEKEE come from the germline V gene (reference sequence). The CDR3 DNA sequence: TGTGCCAGCAGCCCCAACCCTAGGACAGGTCAAGAGACCCAGTACTTC. This gives the protein CASSPNPRTGQETQYF. Full variable domain (missing parts from reference TRBV5-5 and TRBJ2-5): DAGVTQSPTHLIKTRGQQVTLRCSPISGHKSVSWYQQVLGQGPQFIFQYYEKEERGRGNFPDRFSARQFPNYSSELNVNALLLGDSALYLCASSPNPRTGQETQYFGPGTRLLVL.

A single count supports this clonotype. The chain couples TRBV21-1 to TRBJ2-7; TRBD2 is taken as the D call from the table, unchecked against the DNA. TRBV21-1 is noted as a pseudogene. The CDR3 is made up of 16 amino acids. The CDR3 coding sequence is TGTGCCAGCAGCAAAGAGTCGAGGGTACCGCTTTACGAGCAGTACTTC. Its protein is CASSKESRVPLYEQYF.

There are a few counts of this clonotype. V usage is TRBV20-1 and J usage is TRBJ1-1; D is unclear. The germline V gene has CDR1 DFQATT and CDR2 SNEGSKA (reference sequence). The length of the CDR3 is 12 residues. With 6 bases removed from V and 1 base from J, the gap between germline ends came to 9 bases. The CDR3 sequence is CSAGRRNTEAFF. DNA for the CDR3: TGCAGTGCCGGACGGCGGAACACTGAAGCTTTCTTT.

This chain connects TRBV7-2 to TRBJ2-1; D is tentatively TRBD1 or TRBD2 (5 bases each). Germline values: CDR1 SGHTA, CDR2 FQGNSA. CDR3 length: 14 amino acids. V lost 5 bases to trimming and J lost 3 bases, with 11 bases between them. This chain's CDR3 is CASSPGAYYNEQFF. The CDR3 DNA follows: TGTGCCAGCAGCCCCGGGGCCTACTACAATGAGCAGTTCTTC.

V usage is TRBV18 and J usage is TRBJ2-4; D is perhaps TRBD1 (6 bases). CDR3 length equals 17 residues. V was cut by 1 base and J by 5 bases, with 18 bases left in between. Germline-derived CDR1 and CDR2 are KGHSH and LQKENI. The CDR3, as DNA: TGTGCCAGCTCACCACTACTTTCAGGGGCTAGCCAAAACATTCAGTACTTC. Its translation: CASSPLLSGASQNIQYF.

This clonotype has a single count. The chain combines TRBV6-1 with TRBJ1-1, with D possibly being TRBD1 (5 bases). Germline V gene sequence: CDR1 MNHNS, CDR2 SASEGT. V lost 6 bases and J lost 0, with 14 bases in between. This CDR3 spans 15 amino acids. The CDR3 DNA sequence: TGTGCCAGCAGCGCCGGGGCAGGGTTGAACACTGAAGCTTTCTTT. Its translation is CASSAGAGLNTEAFF.

V is TRBV7-9 and J is TRBJ2-7, with 7 positions matching TRBD1. Germline V gene sequence: CDR1 SEHNR, CDR2 FQNEAQ (reference sequence). The trim removed 4 bases at V and 6 bases at J, leaving 6 bases unmatched. The CDR3 has 13 residues. The CDR3 region is CASSWDSGVEQYF. CDR3 DNA: TGTGCCAGCAGCTGGGACAGTGGAGTCGAGCAGTACTTC.

The chain has TRBV5-1 and TRBJ2-1; no clear D gene. V gave up 0 bases and J gave up 0 bases, with 19 bases separating them. Germline loops: CDR1 SGHRS, CDR2 YFSETQ. This CDR3 is 19 amino acids long. As DNA, the CDR3 is TGCGCCAGCAGCTTGGGGCAGACCCGGACCCTCTCCTCCTACAATGAGCAGTTCTTC. Protein sequence: CASSLGQTRTLSSYNEQFF.

A single count supports this clonotype. J is TRBJ2-7 and V is TRBV6-1; D is unclear. The CDR3 runs 14 residues. With 1 base removed from V and 1 base from J, the gap between germline ends came to 8 bases. Germline CDR1 and CDR2: MNHNS and SASEGT. CDR3 region: CASSEEPHSYEQYF. CDR3 nucleotide sequence: TGTGCCAGCAGTGAAGAGCCACATTCCTACGAGCAGTACTTC.

The chain combines TRBV3-1 with TRBJ2-3; 11 bases are shared with TRBD2. Germline values: CDR1 LGHDT, CDR2 YNNKEL (reference sequence). The CDR3 sequence is 16 residues long. The trim removed 2 bases at V and 14 bases at J, leaving 15 bases unmatched. CDR3 sequence: CASSQTIAGGQRYAYF. The CDR3 region has the DNA TGTGCCAGCAGCCAAACGATAGCGGGAGGGCAAAGATACGCGTATTTT.

This clonotype occurred once. An end of the junction differs from the germline gene, which may be a read error. The V gene is TRBV4-1, the J gene TRBJ2-7; 7 bases match TRBD1. This CDR3 comprises 14 residues. Looked up from germline, CDR1 is MGHRA and CDR2 is YSYEKL. CDR3 sequence (DNA): TGCGCCAGCAGCCGGGGGAGACAGGGCTACGGGCAGTACTTC. As protein: CASSRGRQGYGQYF.

The chain employs TRBV2 and TRBJ2-3; TRBD2 matches at 10 bases. The CDR3 is 15 amino acids. Germline CDR1 SNHLY, CDR2 FYNNEI. The V and J ends lost 7 bases and 1 base, in that order; junction bases with no gene match: 5. The CDR3 coding sequence is TGTGCCAGCACCCTAGCGGGAGCTGGCACAGATACGCAGTATTTT. Its translation is CASTLAGAGTDTQYF. Full variable domain (missing parts from reference TRBV2 and TRBJ2-3): EPEVTQTPSHQVTQMGQEVILRCVPISNHLYFYWYRQILGQKVEFLVSFYNNEISEKSEIFDDQFSVERPDGSNFTLKIRSTKLEDSAMYFCASTLAGAGTDTQYFGPGTRLTVL.

The chain carries TRBV28 and TRBJ2-5; D not resolved. The CDR3 covers 14 residues. The V end lost 2 bases, the J end lost 1 base, and 8 bases lay between the germline ends. Germline lookup yields CDR1 MDHEN and CDR2 SYDVKM. The CDR3 spells CASSLRSAQETQYF. The CDR3 region has the DNA TGTGCCAGCAGTTTAAGGTCAGCCCAAGAGACCCAGTACTTC.

This rearrangement joins TRBV30 to TRBJ1-4; a weak D match, TRBD1 (6 bases). Trimming pared 2 bases from V and 5 bases from J, leaving 12 bases between. Germline CDR1 reads GTSNPN; CDR2 reads SVGIG (reference sequence). This CDR3 region has 14 residues. For the CDR3, the DNA is TGTGCCTGGAGTCCGGGACACCCGAATGAAAAACTGTTTTTT. Translating it yields CAWSPGHPNEKLFF.

This chain uses TRBV7-3 with TRBJ2-3, with no clear D. Germline V gives CDR1 SGHTA, CDR2 FQGTGA. Trimming took off 5 bases at V and 2 bases at J, with 5 bases between the two ends. This CDR3 is built from 12 residues. The CDR3 DNA sequence: TGTGCCAGCAGCGACCTCACAGATACGCAGTATTTT. The encoded protein is CASSDLTDTQYF.

This sequence joins TRBV6-2 or TRBV6-3 and TRBJ2-1; 13 bases are a match to TRBD2. J lost 4 bases, V lost 9 bases, and 15 bases had no gene match. The CDR3 extends over 18 amino acids. Germline assignment: CDR1 MNHEY and CDR2 SVGEGT. CDR3: CASGTSGDRGRRYNEQFF. The DNA for the CDR3 is TGTGCCAGTGGGACTAGCGGGGACCGAGGGAGACGATACAATGAGCAGTTCTTC.

The chain uses TRBV12-3 or TRBV12-4 and TRBJ1-2, with D perhaps TRBD1 (5 bases). V lost 2 bases and J lost 6, with 10 bases in between. CDR3 length equals 13 residues. CDR3 sequence (DNA): TGTGCCAGCAGTTTACCAGGGTGGGATGGCTACACCTTC. This sequence encodes CASSLPGWDGYTF.

The rearrangement uses TRBV20-1 and TRBJ2-5; the match to TRBD2 covers 9 bases. Near its end, the DNA agrees better with TRBJ2-7, so the J call may be wrong. Germline V gene sequence: CDR1 DFQATT, CDR2 SNEGSKA (reference sequence). The CDR3 contains 15 residues. CDR3 protein: CSAERRASGAYEQYF. DNA of the CDR3: TGCAGTGCCGAGCGCAGGGCTAGCGGGGCCTACGAGCAGTACTTC.

The gene calls are TRBV3-1 and TRBJ2-1, with unresolved D. V dropped 1 base and J dropped 8 bases, with 6 bases sitting between them. This CDR3 is built from 12 residues. Germline V gene sequence: CDR1 LGHDT, CDR2 YNNKEL (reference sequence). The CDR3 reads CASSQVSHEQFF. The DNA for the CDR3 is TGTGCCAGCAGCCAAGTCAGCCATGAGCAGTTCTTC.

The chain links TRBV20-1 to TRBJ2-7; TRBD1 agrees at 12 bases. The ends lost 7 bases at V and 2 bases at J; junction bases unmatched: 18. Germline assignment: CDR1 DFQATT and CDR2 SNEGSKA (reference sequence). The CDR3 covers 18 residues. CDR3 bases: TGCAGTGGTCGAGCGGGTCGGGACAGGGGGCGATTGCCCTACGAGCAGTACTTC. This sequence encodes CSGRAGRDRGRLPYEQYF.

Comment on this clonotype: A clone one base away is much larger, so this may be a read error. The J gene is TRBJ2-4, the V gene TRBV6-1; no clear D gene. With the DNA end fitting TRBJ2-7 better, the J assignment may be wrong. The CDR3 sequence is 13 residues long. Per germline, CDR1 MNHNS and CDR2 SASEGT. CDR3 amino acids: CASRESQIYEQYF. The CDR3, as DNA: TGTGCCAGCAGAGAAAGCCAGATCTACGAGCAGTACTTC.

The chain combines TRBV5-1 with TRBJ1-1; 11 bases are shared with TRBD1. Germline lookup yields CDR1 SGHRS and CDR2 YFSETQ. The CDR3 sequence is 17 residues long. The V segment lost 3 bases and the J segment 5 bases; nucleotides outside the gene matches: 12. The CDR3 coding sequence is TGCGCCAGCAGCTCCTTGACCGGGACAGGGGGAGGGACTGAAGCTTTCTTT. Encoded protein: CASSSLTGTGGGTEAFF.

The genes are TRBV9 and TRBJ2-2; TRBD1 aligns across 7 bases. CDR3 size: 15 residues. Germline-derived CDR1 and CDR2 are SGDLS and YYNGEE. Trimming cost V 3 bases and J 0 bases; bases outside gene matches: 2. CDR3 nucleotides: TGTGCCAGCAGCGAACAGGGGACGAACACCGGGGAGCTGTTTTTT. Encoded protein: CASSEQGTNTGELFF. Variable domain in full (rest from reference TRBV9 and TRBJ2-2): DSGVTQTPKHLITATGQRVTLRCSPRSGDLSVYWYQQSLDQGLQFLIQYYNGEERAKGNILERFSAQQFPDLHSELNLSSLELGDSALYFCASSEQGTNTGELFFGEGSRLTVL.

The chain has TRBV20-1 and TRBJ1-1, with TRBD1 matching over 11 bases. The CDR3 consists of 15 residues. Germline V lookup: CDR1 DFQATT, CDR2 SNEGSKA (reference sequence). Trimming took 5 bases from V and 5 from J; bases not matched to a gene: 10. The DNA for the CDR3 is TGCAGTGCTGAGGACAGGGGGCGCGGGGGAACTGAAGCTTTCTTT. The encoded protein is CSAEDRGRGGTEAFF.

Points on this clonotype: Relative to the germline gene, one junction end is altered; a read error may explain this. The chain links TRBV2 to TRBJ2-3; D unresolved. Germline CDR1 is SNHLY and CDR2 is FYNNEI. The CDR3 has 11 amino acids. The CDR3 reads CASGEASYAYF. CDR3 DNA: TGTGCCAGCGGTGAGGCATCATACGCGTATTTT.